Reported below is one T cell receptor (beta chain). Its target is unknown. Germline and junction disagree at one end, which may indicate a read error. This entry is derived from a study of T-cell memory formation after mild COVID-19. Study-level background: TCR clusters mostly belonged to single donors. Study-wide points: The authors did not confirm SARS-CoV-2 specificity of second-wave clones peaking day 37. Clones contracting over day 15 to 85 were CD4/CD8 balanced, with later expanders leaning CD4+.

CDR1 and CDR2 (germline): MGHRA, YSYEKL. The CDR3 has 15 residues. In TCRdb, the 5' RACE reads were re-called with MiXCR into one record per CDR3 protein. The table has 450,000 to 650,000 distinct CDR3 sequences, about a sixth seen once. The source is an adult woman who had mild COVID-19 (a few samples of this study predate the infection). Cell type and time point are not known. The chain couples TRBV4-1 to TRBJ1-6, with D possibly TRBD1 on 6 matching bases. The sample comprised PBMCs or a T cell subset sorted from them (not recorded which). CDR3 amino acids: CASSQEGGMSSPLNF. For the CDR3, the DNA is TGCGCCAGCAGCCAAGAAGGGGGGATGAGTTCACCCCTCAACTTT.